These 6 T cell receptor beta chains originate from one sample sequenced in a study of cytomegalovirus exposure and HLA in healthy donors. The primer mix had 60 Vbeta and 13 Jbeta primers. TCRdb keeps only in-frame clones here, not all; method: immunoSEQ multiplex PCR. The sample shows around 100,000 clones, 70% of them seen only once. What was sequenced was PBMCs. The receptors stem from a man younger than 45 in good health and CMV-seropositive.

V is TRBV28 and J is TRBJ2-7, with D tentatively TRBD2 (6 bases). The V gene lost 0 bases and the J gene lost 4 bases, with 13 bases spanning the gap. The germline CDR1 and CDR2 sequences are MDHEN and SYDVKM. The CDR3 totals 15 residues. DNA for the CDR3: TGTGCCAGCAGTTTATGGGCGACGGGAGATTACGAGCAGTACGTC. Translated: CASSLWATGDYEQYV.

This clone was counted between two and nine times. This chain uses TRBV5-1 with TRBJ2-5, with 7 bases fitting TRBD2. The CDR3 consists of 16 residues. The trim removed 0 bases at V and 3 bases at J, leaving 8 bases unmatched. From germline, CDR1 is SGHRS and CDR2 YFSETQ. CDR3 sequence (DNA): TGCGCCAGCAGCTTGGTGGAGGGAGGGATAGAAGAGACCCAGTACTTC. It translates to CASSLVEGGIEETQYF.

The chain carries TRBV30 and TRBJ1-3; D is uncertain. Germline CDR1 is GTSNPN and CDR2 is SVGIG (reference sequence). V was clipped by 0 bases and J by 4 bases, with 10 bases between them. The CDR3 contains 14 residues. CDR3 residues: CAWSVRGWGNTIYF. The CDR3 DNA sequence: TGTGCCTGGAGTGTACGGGGTTGGGGAAACACCATATATTTT.

This clone was observed a single time. The gene calls are TRBV5-4 and TRBJ1-3, with D hard to call. Germline loops: CDR1 SGHNT, CDR2 YYREEE (reference sequence). With 0 bases removed from V and 0 bases from J, the gap between germline ends came to 7 bases. The CDR3 consists of 15 residues. CDR3 amino acids: CASSLDSFSGNTIYF. The CDR3, as DNA: TGTGCCAGCAGCTTGGACAGCTTCTCTGGAAACACCATATATTTT.

This clone was observed a few times. The chain employs TRBV9 and TRBJ2-3, with D possibly matching TRBD1 (6 bases). There are 17 residues in the CDR3. The germline CDR1 and CDR2 sequences are SGDLS and YYNGEE. The V and J ends lost 2 bases and 3 bases respectively, with 19 bases between them. CDR3 in amino acids: CASSVPLTRDITDTQYF. CDR3 DNA sequence: TGTGCCAGCAGCGTTCCCTTAACCCGGGACATAACAGATACGCAGTATTTT.

The V and J genes are TRBV6-5 and TRBJ1-2; D may be TRBD1 (6 bases). This CDR3 has 16 residues. Germline CDR1 and CDR2: MNHEY and SVGAGI. The V gene lost 0 bases and the J gene lost 4 bases, with 15 bases spanning the gap. The CDR3 sequence is CASSYSGAGMGYGYTF. Written as DNA, the CDR3 is TGTGCCAGCAGTTACTCGGGGGCAGGGATGGGCTATGGCTACACCTTC.